Presented here are 9 T cell receptor beta chains from one specimen sequenced in a study of monozygotic twins with inflammatory bowel disease. From the 5' RACE reads, TCRdb lists one entry per CDR3 protein and no DNA. This sample's table reports 150,000 to 200,000 distinct CDR3 sequences. Specimen: blood. The receptors shown here come from a human donor with ulcerative colitis or Crohn's disease, or a healthy co-twin of an affected twin (not recorded which).

The chain links TRBV5-1 to TRBJ1-1; TCRdb returns TRBD1, unconfirmable since there is no DNA. Germline V CDR1 and CDR2: SGHRS, YFSETQ. CDR3 length: 15 residues. The CDR3 reads CASSGGDRMNTEAFF.

This chain uses TRBV7-3 with TRBJ2-7; TCRdb designates TRBD1, a call that cannot be tested without DNA. The germline gives CDR1 SGHTA, CDR2 FQGTGA. This CDR3 is built from 15 residues. CDR3 sequence: CASSLRGAPTYEQYF. Combining the CDR3 with reference TRBV7-3 and TRBJ2-7 gives the whole variable domain GAGVSQTPSNKVTEKGKYVELRCDPISGHTALYWYRQSLGQGPEFLIYFQGTGAADDSGLPNDRFFAVRPEGSVSTLKIQRTERGDSAVYLCASSLRGAPTYEQYFGPGTRLTVT.

The V gene is TRBV4-1, the J gene TRBJ1-2. Germline CDR1 MGHRA, CDR2 YSYEKL. CDR3 size: 15 residues. CDR3: CASSHALTANYGYTF.

CDR3 in amino acids: CASSYSLKRETGGREQYF. V and J are TRBV6-5 and TRBJ2-7; TCRdb selects TRBD1, and the lack of DNA leaves this call unchecked. The CDR3 is 18 amino acids. Germline V gene data show CDR1 as MNHEY and CDR2 as SVGAGI.

The V and J genes are TRBV7-2 and TRBJ1-3; TCRdb proposes TRBD1, but this gene call is untestable without DNA. Germline CDR1 SGHTA, CDR2 FQGNSA. CDR3 length: 15 amino acids. The CDR3 loop reads CASSSDRAGGNTIYF. The full variable domain, its missing parts supplied by reference TRBV7-2 and TRBJ1-3, is GAGVSQSPSNKVTEKGKDVELRCDPISGHTALYWYRQSLGQGLEFLIYFQGNSAPDKSGLPSDRFSAERTGGSVSTLTIQRTQQEDSAVYLCASSSDRAGGNTIYFGEGSWLTVV.

V gene TRBV4-3 combines with J gene TRBJ1-1. This CDR3 is 14 amino acids long. Per germline, CDR1 LGHNA and CDR2 YSLEER. The CDR3 is CASSQDNRPTEAFF.

The V call is TRBV7-9, the J call TRBJ1-3. Looked up from germline, CDR1 is SEHNR and CDR2 is FQNEAQ (reference sequence). The CDR3 sequence is 15 residues long. The CDR3 sequence is CASSLEVTSGNTIYF.

The chain has TRBV6-5 and TRBJ2-6; the TCRdb call, TRBD1, lacks DNA for checking. Germline CDR1 is MNHEY and CDR2 is SVGAGI. The CDR3 is 18 amino acids. This CDR3 is CASSYVRTSISGANVLAF.

The chain uses TRBV4-2 and TRBJ2-1; the D call from TCRdb, TRBD1, cannot be confirmed without DNA. The germline V gene encodes CDR1 LGHNA and CDR2 YNFKEQ. The CDR3 loop spans 17 amino acids. This CDR3 reads CASSQDGGQGRYNEQFF.